This T cell receptor (beta chain) was captured by sequencing in a study of glioma-infiltrating T cells after dendritic cell vaccination. At the level of the study: Patients received autologous tumor lysate-pulsed dendritic cell vaccination between about 2002 and 2012.

This table comes from immunoSEQ multiplex PCR, and its TCRdb copy is limited to in-frame clones, with some not included. The repertoire has about 50,000 clones, 89% of them found once; the top ten carry 5% to 6.5%. Between the trimmed V and J ends, which lost 6 bases and 5 bases, there was a span of 10 bases. Germline assignment: CDR1 MNHNY and CDR2 SVGAGI (reference sequence). The CDR3 covers 12 residues. This clone came up a few times. The target antigen is unknown. Study observations and caveats: Estimated pretreatment TIL content predicted outcome after dendritic cell vaccination.

Noted time point: after dendritic cell vaccination, including at tumor progression/relapse. The input for sequencing was blood, taken after dendritic cell vaccination. The source is a human donor with glioblastoma. The V and J genes are TRBV6-6 and TRBJ1-2; D gene ambiguous. CDR3 nucleotide sequence: TGTGCCAGCAGGTTTGCGGGTTATGGCTACACCTTC. It specifies CASRFAGYGYTF.